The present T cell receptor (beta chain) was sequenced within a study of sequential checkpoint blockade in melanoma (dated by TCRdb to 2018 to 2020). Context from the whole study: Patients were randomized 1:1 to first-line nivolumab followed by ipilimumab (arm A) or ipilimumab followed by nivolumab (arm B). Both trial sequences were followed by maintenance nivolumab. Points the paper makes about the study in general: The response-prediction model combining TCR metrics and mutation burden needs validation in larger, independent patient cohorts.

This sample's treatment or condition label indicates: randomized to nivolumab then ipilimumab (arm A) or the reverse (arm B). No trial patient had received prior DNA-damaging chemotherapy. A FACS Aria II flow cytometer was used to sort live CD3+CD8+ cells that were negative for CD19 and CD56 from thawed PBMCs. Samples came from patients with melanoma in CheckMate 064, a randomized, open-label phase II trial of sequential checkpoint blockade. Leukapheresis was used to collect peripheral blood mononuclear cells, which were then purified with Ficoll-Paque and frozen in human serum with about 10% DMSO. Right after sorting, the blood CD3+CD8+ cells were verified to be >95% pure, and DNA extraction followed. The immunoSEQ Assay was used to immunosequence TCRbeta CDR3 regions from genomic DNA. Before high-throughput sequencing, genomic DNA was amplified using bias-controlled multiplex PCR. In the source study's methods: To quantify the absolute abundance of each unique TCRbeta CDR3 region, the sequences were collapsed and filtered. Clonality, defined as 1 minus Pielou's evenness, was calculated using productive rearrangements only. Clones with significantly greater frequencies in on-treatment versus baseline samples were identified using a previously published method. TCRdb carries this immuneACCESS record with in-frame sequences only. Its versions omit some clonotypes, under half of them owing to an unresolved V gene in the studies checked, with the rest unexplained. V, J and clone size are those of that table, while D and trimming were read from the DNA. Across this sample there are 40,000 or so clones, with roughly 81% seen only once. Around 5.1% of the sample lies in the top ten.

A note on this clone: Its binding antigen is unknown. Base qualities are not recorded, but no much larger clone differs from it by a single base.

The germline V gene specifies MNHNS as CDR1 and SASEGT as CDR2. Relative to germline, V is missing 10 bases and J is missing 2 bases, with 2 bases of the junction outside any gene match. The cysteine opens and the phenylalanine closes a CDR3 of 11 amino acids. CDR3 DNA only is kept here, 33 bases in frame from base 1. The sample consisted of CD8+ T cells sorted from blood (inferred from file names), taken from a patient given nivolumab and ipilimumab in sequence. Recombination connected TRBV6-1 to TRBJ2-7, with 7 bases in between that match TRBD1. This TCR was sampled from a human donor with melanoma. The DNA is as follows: TGTGCCACACAGGGGACCTACGAGCAGTACTTC. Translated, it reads CATQGTYEQYF.